These T cell receptor beta chains were read from a single sample in a study of blood T cells in healthy people across ages. TCRdb re-derived calls from the 5' RACE reads in MiXCR, one entry per CDR3 protein. The table shows some 710,000 distinct CDR3 sequences, with approximately 21% occurring only once. The sample was blood. The origin of the receptors is a man between 65 and 80 years old in good health. The CDR3 runs from the conserved cysteine through the conserved F or W.

J gene | V gene | CDR3 protein
TRBJ1-4 | TRBV7-9 | CASSPSGLWLFF
TRBJ2-7 | TRBV7-2 | CASSLNPNRAYEQYF
TRBJ2-2 | TRBV20-1 | CSARVISSGLTGELFF
TRBJ2-7 | TRBV7-9 | CASSLNAASGGMYEQYF
TRBJ1-1 | TRBV7-9 | CASSLRDRGGEAFF
TRBJ2-5 | TRBV3-1 | CASSTRLRGETQYF
TRBJ1-2 | TRBV7-2 | CASSPQRELLYGYTF
TRBJ2-5 | TRBV6-6 | CASSYRQGTEVQETQYF
TRBJ1-1 | TRBV6-2/TRBV6-3 | CASSYGLSNMNTEAFF
TRBJ1-2 | TRBV20-1 | CSARFAGVFDGYTF
TRBJ1-2 | TRBV10-3 | CAISVGKTNYGYTF
TRBJ2-3 | TRBV7-9 | CASSLKGSETDTQYF
TRBJ1-4 | TRBV5-1 | CASSLRTGTVTEKLFF
TRBJ1-5 | TRBV18 | CASSLSDSQPQHF
TRBJ1-2 | TRBV12-3/TRBV12-4 | CASSPSRTTNYGYTF
TRBJ1-1 | TRBV20-1 | CSAHPGQGARNTEAFF
TRBJ2-2 | TRBV5-5 | CASLGWTGELFF
TRBJ2-1 | TRBV5-5 | CASSPGDGNEQFF
TRBJ2-4 | TRBV20-1 | CSARGPTGTKAKNIQYF
TRBJ1-1 | TRBV6-5 | CASSYSGQQKAFF
TRBJ1-5 | TRBV28 | CASNNRDRGRISNQPQHF
TRBJ1-4 | TRBV3-1 | CASEDSATNEKLFF
TRBJ2-5 | TRBV5-1 | CASSFGDGQETQYF
TRBJ2-1 | TRBV14 | CASSWDSAVFNEQFF
. | TRBV29-1 | CSVEFTDYEQYF
TRBJ2-3 | TRBV2 | CASSESEVPDTQYF
TRBJ2-7 | TRBV6-1 | CASRRTGFYEQYF
TRBJ2-7 | TRBV29-1 | CSVASDIFYEQYF
TRBJ2-3 | TRBV20-1 | CSASDGRGADTQYF
TRBJ2-7 | TRBV20-1 | CSASTGLAVYEQYF
TRBJ2-3 | TRBV6-5 | CASKSLGDTQYF
TRBJ1-2 | TRBV4-1 | CASSQAPGMVEGADYGYTF
TRBJ2-1 | TRBV6-1 | CASSEALGATYNEQFF
TRBJ1-1 | TRBV20-1 | CSAINLGEAFF
TRBJ2-5 | TRBV28 | CASSLLSIRGETQYF
TRBJ2-7 | TRBV9 | CASSPGHPAYEQYF
TRBJ2-1 | TRBV7-3 | CASSFGPSSNEQFF
TRBJ2-4 | TRBV20-1 | CSASLFGEPLAKNIQYF